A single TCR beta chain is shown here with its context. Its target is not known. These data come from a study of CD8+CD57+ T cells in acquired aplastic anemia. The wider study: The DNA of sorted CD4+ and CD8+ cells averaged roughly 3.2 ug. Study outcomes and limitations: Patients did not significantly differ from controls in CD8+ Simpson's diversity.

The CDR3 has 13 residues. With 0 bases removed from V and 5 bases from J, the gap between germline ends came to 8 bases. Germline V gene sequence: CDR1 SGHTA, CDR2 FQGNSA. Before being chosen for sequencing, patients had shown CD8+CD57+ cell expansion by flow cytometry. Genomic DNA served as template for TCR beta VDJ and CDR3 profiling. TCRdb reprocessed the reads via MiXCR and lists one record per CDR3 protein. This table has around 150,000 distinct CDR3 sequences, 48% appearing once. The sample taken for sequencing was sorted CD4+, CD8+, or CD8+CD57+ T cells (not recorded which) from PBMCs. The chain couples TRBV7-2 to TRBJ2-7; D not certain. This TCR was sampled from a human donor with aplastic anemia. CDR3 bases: TGTGCCAGCAGCTTAGCGCCCAGTGACGAGCAGTACTTC. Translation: CASSLAPSDEQYF. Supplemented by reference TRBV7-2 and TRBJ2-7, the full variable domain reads GAGVSQSPSNKVTEKGKDVELRCDPISGHTALYWYRQSLGQGLEFLIYFQGNSAPDKSGLPSDRFSAERTGGSVSTLTIQRTQQEDSAVYLCASSLAPSDEQYFGPGTRLTVT.